The rows below give T cell receptor beta chains drawn from one sample of a study of technical replicates of blood from several donors. Here immunoSEQ multiplex PCR was the method, and the copy in TCRdb shows in-frame clones only, minus some. The profile shows 50,000 to 70,000 clones, 93% of them singletons. Source material: PBMCs. These receptors all come from a human donor in good health. Some clones in this sample may be carry-over from other donors' samples. Both conserved end residues are part of each CDR3. D genes are given only for firm matches. A clone size is listed for some rows: how often the clone was seen (once, few, many), or a class if it is expanded.

size | J | V | D | CDR3 | DNA
once | TRBJ2-7 | TRBV29-1 | NA | CSVEGQGLTHEQYF | TGCAGCGTTGAAGGGCAGGGGTTAACCCACGAGCAGTACTTC
NA | TRBJ1-2 | TRBV10-3 | TRBD1 | CAISGQGAHQYGYTF | TGTGCCATCAGTGGACAGGGGGCGCATCAATATGGCTACACCTTC
NA | TRBJ2-1 | TRBV9 | TRBD1 | CASSIWDREERFF | TGTGCCAGCAGCATCTGGGACAGGGAGGAAAGGTTCTTC
once | TRBJ1-2 | TRBV7-9 | NA | CASSASRGADGYTF | TGTGCCAGCAGCGCCTCCCGGGGGGCCGATGGCTACACCTTC
NA | TRBJ1-6 | TRBV5-1 | TRBD1 | CASSLGSGTGPTSPLHF | TGCGCCAGCAGCTTGGGATCGGGGACAGGGCCTACTTCACCCCTCCACTTT
NA | TRBJ2-7 | TRBV5-1 | NA | CASSLAGSKGEQYF | TGCGCCAGCAGCTTGGCGGGTTCCAAGGGGGAGCAGTACTTC
NA | TRBJ2-5 | TRBV5-4 | NA | CASSFGMETQYF | TGTGCCAGCAGCTTTGGCATGGAGACCCAGTACTTC
NA | TRBJ2-7 | TRBV6-5 | TRBD2 | CASIPTSRGAYEQYF | TGTGCCAGCATTCCGACCTCGCGGGGGGCCTACGAGCAGTACTTC
NA | TRBJ1-6 | TRBV7-8 | TRBD1 | CASSLTMGQDNSPLHF | TGTGCCAGCAGCTTAACTATGGGACAGGATAATTCACCCCTCCACTTT
NA | TRBJ2-1 | TRBV11-2 | NA | CASSLVVSGEQFF | TGTGCCAGCAGCTTAGTAGTGTCGGGTGAGCAGTTCTTC
NA | TRBJ2-5 | TRBV7-8 | NA | CASSSREGAETQYF | TGTGCCAGCAGCTCCCGGGAGGGGGCGGAGACCCAGTACTTC
NA | TRBJ1-4 | TRBV4-1 | NA | CASSQFPNAGEKLFF | TGCGCCAGCAGCCAATTCCCGAACGCGGGTGAAAAACTGTTTTTT
NA | TRBJ2-7 | TRBV9 | TRBD1 | CASSGDSGPSYEQYF | TGTGCCAGCAGCGGGGACAGTGGACCTTCCTACGAGCAGTACTTC
once | TRBJ1-1 | TRBV30 | NA | CAWSGGTGVEAFF | TGTGCCTGGAGTGGTGGGACTGGGGTTGAAGCTTTCTTT
NA | TRBJ2-6 | TRBV19 | NA | CASSGLSGANVLTF | TGTGCCAGTAGCGGACTCTCTGGGGCCAACGTCCTGACTTTC
NA | TRBJ1-2 | TRBV6-1 | TRBD1 | CASSTGDSNYGYTF | TGTGCCAGTTCGACAGGGGATTCTAACTATGGCTACACCTTC
NA | TRBJ2-3 | TRBV5-1 | TRBD1 | CASSYRTGSTDTQYF | TGCGCCAGCAGCTACCGGACAGGGAGCACAGATACGCAGTATTTT
NA | TRBJ2-5 | TRBV9 | NA | CASSVAAGRGETQYF | TGTGCCAGCAGCGTAGCGGCAGGGCGAGGAGAGACCCAGTACTTC
NA | TRBJ1-3 | TRBV2 | NA | CASSSRSLTAGNTIYF | TGTGCCAGCAGTTCGAGATCCCTAACGGCTGGAAACACCATATATTTT
once | TRBJ1-2 | TRBV30 | TRBD1 | CAWRGRGNYGYTF | TGTGCCTGGAGGGGCAGGGGGAACTATGGCTACACCTTC
NA | TRBJ2-7 | TRBV4-3 | TRBD2 | CASSQDAGGSYEQYF | TGCGCCAGCAGCCAAGATGCGGGGGGTTCCTACGAGCAGTACTTC
NA | TRBJ1-1 | TRBV30 | NA | CAWNAQGQGTEAFF | TGTGCCTGGAATGCGCAGGGGCAGGGCACTGAAGCTTTCTTT
NA | TRBJ2-3 | TRBV30 | TRBD2 | CAWSGGREGDTQYF | TGTGCCTGGAGTGGGGGACGGGAGGGAGATACGCAGTATTTT
once | TRBJ2-7 | TRBV4-3 | NA | CASSQGIRGTYEQYF | TGCGCCAGCAGCCAAGGAATTAGGGGAACCTACGAGCAGTACTTC
NA | TRBJ2-1 | TRBV7-2 | NA | CASSLGGGLTYNEQFF | TGTGCCAGCAGCCTAGGGGGGGGCCTCACCTACAATGAGCAGTTCTTC
NA | TRBJ1-5 | TRBV10-3 | NA | CAISVVRAFYSNQPQHF | TGTGCCATCAGTGTTGTCAGGGCGTTTTATAGCAATCAGCCCCAGCATTTT
NA | TRBJ2-7 | TRBV7-2 | TRBD1 | CASSLGGTVTYEQYF | TGTGCCAGCAGCTTAGGGGGGACAGTTACCTACGAGCAGTACTTC
NA | TRBJ2-7 | TRBV7-9 | TRBD2 | CASSLASGGTYEQYF | TGTGCCAGCAGCCTAGCTAGCGGGGGAACCTACGAGCAGTACTTC
once | TRBJ2-2 | TRBV7-2 | NA | CASSPIVNTGELFF | TGTGCCAGCAGCCCCATTGTTAACACCGGGGAGCTGTTTTTT
NA | TRBJ2-1 | TRBV4-3 | TRBD2 | CASSQQGLAGPLGQFF | TGCGCCAGCAGCCAACAGGGACTAGCGGGGCCTCTTGGGCAGTTCTTC
NA | TRBJ2-7 | TRBV7-2 | NA | CASSSSTLEQYF | TGTGCCAGCAGCTCATCTACCCTAGAGCAGTACTTC
NA | TRBJ1-1 | TRBV5-8 | TRBD1 | CASSLGQGLLAVTEAFF | TGTGCCAGCAGCCTGGGACAGGGGTTATTGGCTGTCACTGAAGCTTTCTTT
NA | TRBJ2-7 | TRBV4-3 | TRBD1 | CASSQSTTGTGGYEQYF | TGCGCCAGCAGCCAATCCACGACCGGGACAGGGGGGTACGAGCAGTACTTC
NA | TRBJ1-4 | TRBV4-1 | TRBD1 | CASSQVLGTGGEKLFF | TGCGCCAGCAGCCAAGTTCTAGGGACAGGGGGAGAAAAACTGTTTTTT
NA | TRBJ1-2 | TRBV9 | TRBD1 | CASSQRGTGTYPLTDGYTF | TGTGCCAGCAGTCAACGCGGGACAGGAACCTATCCCCTAACGGATGGCTACACCTTC
NA | TRBJ1-2 | TRBV9 | NA | CASSGNRDTLRYGYTF | TGTGCCAGCAGCGGTAACCGGGACACCCTTCGGTATGGCTACACCTTC
NA | TRBJ2-3 | TRBV2 | NA | CARDRSPLGDTQYF | TGTGCCAGAGATCGTAGCCCCCTCGGAGATACGCAGTATTTT
NA | TRBJ2-7 | TRBV6-5 | TRBD2 | CASIGTSSYEQYF | TGTGCCAGCATCGGGACTAGCAGCTACGAGCAGTACTTC
NA | TRBJ2-5 | TRBV19 | TRBD2 | CASSRAGGGEETQYF | TGTGCCAGTAGTAGGGCGGGAGGCGGGGAAGAGACCCAGTACTTC
few | TRBJ1-6 | TRBV7-9 | NA | CASSADRSTRASPLHF | TGTGCCAGCAGCGCTGACAGGTCCACTAGGGCATCACCCCTCCACTTT
NA | TRBJ1-2 | TRBV5-1 | TRBD1 | CASSQGGSNYGYTF | TGCGCCAGCAGCCAGGGGGGATCTAACTATGGCTACACCTTC
NA | TRBJ2-3 | TRBV2 | NA | CASSVGRPDTQYF | TGTGCCAGCAGTGTTGGCCGCCCAGATACGCAGTATTTT
NA | TRBJ1-5 | TRBV5-1 | NA | CAHTRASSQPQHF | TGCGCCCACACCAGGGCTTCGAGTCAGCCCCAGCATTTT
NA | TRBJ2-1 | TRBV7-8 | NA | CASSLRQLTYNEQFF | TGTGCCAGCAGCCTTCGACAGTTGACGTACAATGAGCAGTTCTTC
NA | TRBJ1-1 | TRBV7-2 | TRBD1 | CASSSSQGGNTEAFF | TGTGCCAGCAGCTCCTCTCAGGGGGGTAACACTGAAGCTTTCTTT
NA | TRBJ1-1 | TRBV7-9 | NA | CASSQEVWGVTEAFF | TGTGCCAGCAGCCAGGAGGTGTGGGGAGTTACTGAAGCTTTCTTT
NA | TRBJ2-2 | TRBV18 | TRBD2 | CASSSTSGGITGELFF | TGTGCCAGCTCATCGACTAGCGGGGGGATCACCGGGGAGCTGTTTTTT
NA | TRBJ2-7 | TRBV6-1 | NA | CASSTTGTYEQYF | TGTGCCAGCAGTACGACAGGCACCTACGAGCAGTACTTC
NA | TRBJ2-1 | TRBV5-1 | TRBD1 | CASSPVRDSNEQFF | TGCGCCAGCAGCCCGGTCAGGGACAGCAATGAGCAGTTCTTC
NA | TRBJ1-2 | TRBV2 | TRBD1 | CASSPGGMNYGYTF | TGTGCCAGCAGTCCAGGGGGCATGAACTATGGCTACACCTTC
NA | TRBJ2-1 | TRBV6-5 | NA | CASSNRGGSYNEQFF | TGTGCCAGCAGTAACAGGGGGGGCTCCTACAATGAGCAGTTCTTC
NA | TRBJ2-7 | TRBV29-1 | NA | CSVGGGSSYEQYF | TGCAGCGTTGGTGGGGGGTCCTCCTACGAGCAGTACTTC
few | TRBJ1-1 | TRBV29-1 | NA | CSAGGLGAFF | TGCAGCGCCGGAGGCCTGGGGGCTTTCTTT